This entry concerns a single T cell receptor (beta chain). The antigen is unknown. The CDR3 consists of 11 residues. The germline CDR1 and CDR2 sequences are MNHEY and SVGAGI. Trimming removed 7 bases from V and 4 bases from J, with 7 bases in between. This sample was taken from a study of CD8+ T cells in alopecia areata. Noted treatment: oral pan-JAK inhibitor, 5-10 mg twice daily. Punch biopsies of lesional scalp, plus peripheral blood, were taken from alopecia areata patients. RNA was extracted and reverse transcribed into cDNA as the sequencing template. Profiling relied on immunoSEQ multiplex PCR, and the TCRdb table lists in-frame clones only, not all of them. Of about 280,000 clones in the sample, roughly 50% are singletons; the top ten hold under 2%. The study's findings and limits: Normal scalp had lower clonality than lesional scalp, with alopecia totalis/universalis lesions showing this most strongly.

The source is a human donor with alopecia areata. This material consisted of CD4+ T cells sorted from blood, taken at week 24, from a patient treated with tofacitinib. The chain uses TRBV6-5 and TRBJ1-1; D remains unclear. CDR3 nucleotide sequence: TGTGCCAGCATAGAAGGCACTGAAGCTTTCTTT. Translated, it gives CASIEGTEAFF.